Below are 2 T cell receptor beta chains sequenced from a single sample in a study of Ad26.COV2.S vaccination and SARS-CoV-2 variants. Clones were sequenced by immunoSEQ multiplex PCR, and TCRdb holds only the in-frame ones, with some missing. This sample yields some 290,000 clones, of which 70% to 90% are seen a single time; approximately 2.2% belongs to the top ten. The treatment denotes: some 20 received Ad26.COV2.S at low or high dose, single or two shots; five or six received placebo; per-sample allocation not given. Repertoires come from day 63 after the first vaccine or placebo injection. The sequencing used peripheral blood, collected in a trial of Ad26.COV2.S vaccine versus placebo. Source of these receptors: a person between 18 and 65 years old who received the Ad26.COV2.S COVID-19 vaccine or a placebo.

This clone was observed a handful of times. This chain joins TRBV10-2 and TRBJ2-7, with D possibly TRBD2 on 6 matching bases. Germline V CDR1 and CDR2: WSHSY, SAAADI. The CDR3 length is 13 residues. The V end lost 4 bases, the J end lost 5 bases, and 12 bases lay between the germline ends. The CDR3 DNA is TGCGCCAGCAGTGGGAGGGTCGGGCACGAGCAGTACTTC. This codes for CASSGRVGHEQYF.

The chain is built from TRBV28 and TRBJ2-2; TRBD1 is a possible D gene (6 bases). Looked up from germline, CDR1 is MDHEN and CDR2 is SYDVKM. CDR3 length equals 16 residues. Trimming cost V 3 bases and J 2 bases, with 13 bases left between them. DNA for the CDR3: TGTGCCAGCAGTTTCTGGACAGCCGATAACACCGGGGAGCTGTTTTTT. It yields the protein CASSFWTADNTGELFF.